These 27 T cell receptor beta chains came from one sample sequenced in a study of STAT5B mutations in CD4+ large granular lymphocyte leukemia. Clones were sequenced by immunoSEQ multiplex PCR, and TCRdb holds only the in-frame ones, with some missing. The sample has more than 30,000 clones, 69% seen once. The sample comprised CD4+ T cells from blood buffy coats. All receptors derive from a human donor in good health.

This chain links TRBV5-6 with TRBJ1-1, with a tentative D call TRBD1 (5 bases). CDR3 length equals 13 residues. Germline CDR1 SGHDT, CDR2 YYEEEE. Trimming took 0 bases from V and 10 from J, leaving 13 bases between them. The CDR3 nucleotides read TGTGCCAGCAGCTTGGCTGGGGCTGTGGTAGCTTTCTTT. Protein: CASSLAGAVVAFF.

The chain employs TRBV7-9 and TRBJ2-5; D ambiguous. Trimming removed 4 bases at V and 5 bases at J, with 8 bases between. Per germline, CDR1 SEHNR and CDR2 FQNEAQ (reference sequence). The CDR3 covers 12 residues. The CDR3 nucleotides are TGTGCCAGCAGCTCGTGGCTGGAGACCCAGTACTTC. Its translation is CASSSWLETQYF.

The chain links TRBV6-5 to TRBJ1-2, with 7 bases fitting TRBD1. CDR1 is MNHEY and CDR2 is SVGAGI in the germline V gene. CDR3 length: 15 residues. V trimming: 8 bases; J trimming: 0 bases; junction bases outside the gene matches: 9. The CDR3: CASGKGGPSNYGYTF. In DNA, the CDR3 is TGTGCCAGCGGAAAAGGGGGCCCCTCTAACTATGGCTACACCTTC.

In its sample, this clone was seen once. This chain connects TRBV7-9 to TRBJ1-1; D gene unclear. The CDR3 is made up of 13 amino acids. Germline V gives CDR1 SEHNR, CDR2 FQNEAQ (reference sequence). Trimming shortened V by 4 bases and J by 1 base, and 7 bases separated the two germline ends. DNA of the CDR3: TGTGCCAGCAGCTCCCAGAGGAACACTGAAGCTTTCTTT. It translates to CASSSQRNTEAFF.

This clone was seen only a few times. The chain employs TRBV28 and TRBJ2-7; D is unresolved. Deletions cut 3 bases from V and 3 bases from J, with 9 bases between. Germline CDR1 is MDHEN and CDR2 is SYDVKM. CDR3 length: 13 residues. The CDR3 DNA sequence: TGTGCCAGCAGTTTTGGCGTGGGCTACGAGCAGTACTTC. Residues: CASSFGVGYEQYF.

This sequence joins TRBV5-4 and TRBJ1-6; D not certain. CDR1 and CDR2 from the germline V gene are SGHNT and YYREEE (reference sequence). The CDR3 sequence is 14 residues long. With 6 bases removed from V and 3 bases from J, the gap between germline ends came to 10 bases. The CDR3 protein is CASTADVYNSPLHF. The CDR3 DNA sequence: TGTGCCAGCACGGCGGACGTCTATAATTCACCCCTCCACTTT.

The gene calls are TRBV9 and TRBJ2-2; no firm D call. Germline V gene data show CDR1 as SGDLS and CDR2 as YYNGEE. The CDR3 spans 16 residues. V lost 1 base and J lost 5, with 15 bases in between. The CDR3 DNA follows: TGTGCCAGCAGCGTATGGGCAGCCCCCGTGACCGGGGAGCTGTTTTTT. This gives the protein CASSVWAAPVTGELFF.

This chain links TRBV16 with TRBJ2-5; D unclear. CDR1 and CDR2 from the germline V gene are KGHSY and FQNENV. V lost 2 bases to trimming and J lost 5 bases, with 6 bases between them. This CDR3 contains 12 residues. CDR3 DNA: TGTGCCAGCAGCCAAACGCGGGAGACCCAGTACTTC. It codes for CASSQTRETQYF.

In this sample, this clone turned up a few times. The V and J genes are TRBV2 and TRBJ2-3; D is undetermined. The CDR3 spans 15 residues. Germline CDR1 reads SNHLY; CDR2 reads FYNNEI. Between the trimmed V and J ends, which lost 8 bases and 7 bases, there was a span of 22 bases. DNA of the CDR3: TGTGCCAGCTGGCGTTCTGGTCTTTTGGATCATACGCAGTATTTT. Translated: CASWRSGLLDHTQYF.

V usage is TRBV6-6 and J usage is TRBJ1-6; the D is unclear. This CDR3 is 14 amino acids long. Per germline, CDR1 MNHNY and CDR2 SVGAGI (reference sequence). The V end lost 4 bases, the J end lost 7 bases, and 11 bases lay between the germline ends. CDR3 protein: CASSSRAGNSPLHF. The CDR3, as DNA: TGTGCCAGCAGTTCCCGGGCTGGGAATTCACCCCTCCACTTT.

The chain employs TRBV28 and TRBJ2-7, with D hard to call. In germline, CDR1 is MDHEN, CDR2 SYDVKM. This CDR3 is built from 16 residues. With 1 base removed from V and 3 bases from J, the gap between germline ends came to 16 bases. The CDR3 spells CASSLYPGPQLYEQYF. CDR3 DNA sequence: TGTGCCAGCAGTTTATACCCGGGCCCTCAGCTCTACGAGCAGTACTTC.

The gene calls are TRBV11-2 and TRBJ1-6; no firm D call. V was shortened by 3 bases and J by 5 bases, with 11 bases between the two germline ends. This CDR3 contains 15 residues. CDR1 is SGHAT, CDR2 FQNNGV, per germline. DNA of the CDR3: TGTGCCAGCAGCTTCGAAGTCAGGAATAATTCACCCCTCCACTTT. Its protein is CASSFEVRNNSPLHF.

In this sample, this clone turned up a few times. J is TRBJ2-2 and V is TRBV7-2; 9 bases line up with TRBD1. Per germline, CDR1 SGHTA and CDR2 FQGNSA. V was pared by 3 bases and J by 3 bases, with 5 bases of the junction left unmatched. The CDR3 consists of 16 residues. This chain's CDR3 is CASSFRQGEDTGELFF. DNA of the CDR3: TGTGCCAGCAGCTTTCGACAGGGGGAGGACACCGGGGAGCTGTTTTTT.

V is TRBV10-3 and J is TRBJ2-7, with 11 bases matching TRBD2. The J segment lost 6 bases and the V segment lost 5 bases, leaving 21 bases of the junction unmatched. This CDR3 has 19 residues. The germline gives CDR1 ENHRY, CDR2 SYGVKD. CDR3 protein: CAISKRLGGQVAGGLEQYF. DNA for the CDR3: TGTGCCATCAGTAAACGACTAGGGGGTCAAGTAGCGGGGGGGCTCGAGCAGTACTTC.

The chain couples TRBV10-3 to TRBJ2-2; 9 nucleotides agree with TRBD2. Germline V CDR1 and CDR2: ENHRY, SYGVKD. J was trimmed by 4 bases and V by 7 bases; bases with no gene match: 16. CDR3 length equals 18 residues. This CDR3 is CAIKETAQRGVLTGELFF. CDR3 nucleotide sequence: TGTGCCATCAAGGAAACGGCCCAGCGGGGGGTTCTCACCGGGGAGCTGTTTTTT.

The V call is TRBV4-3, the J call TRBJ1-3; 8 nucleotides match TRBD1. The CDR3 extends over 15 amino acids. Germline CDR1 LGHNA, CDR2 YSLEER. The V segment lost 4 bases and the J segment 1 base; nucleotides outside the gene matches: 3. In DNA form, the CDR3 reads TGCGCCAGCAGCCCCGGGACAGGTTCTGGAAACACCATATATTTT. Translating it yields CASSPGTGSGNTIYF.

The rearrangement links TRBV7-9 to TRBJ1-2; D gene uncertain. Trimming removed 5 bases at V and 4 bases at J, with 14 bases between. Germline V gene lookup returns CDR1 SEHNR and CDR2 FQNEAQ (reference sequence). There are 14 residues in the CDR3. CDR3 sequence (DNA): TGTGCCAGCAGCGCCGTAGGGAGGAGCTATGGCTACACCTTC. Residues: CASSAVGRSYGYTF. The full variable domain, its missing parts supplied by reference TRBV7-9 and TRBJ1-2, is DTGVSQNPRHKITKRGQNVTFRCDPISEHNRLYWYRQTLGQGPEFLTYFQNEAQLEKSRLLSDRFSAERPKGSFSTLEIQRTEQGDSAMYLCASSAVGRSYGYTFGSGTRLTVV.

The chain combines TRBV30 with TRBJ2-7; D gene unclear. The CDR3 covers 12 residues. Trimming stripped 5 bases from V and 0 bases from J, with 8 bases between. Germline CDR1 is GTSNPN and CDR2 is SVGIG (reference sequence). The CDR3 coding sequence is TGTGCCTGGGCCCAGAGCTCCTACGAGCAGTACTTC. Protein: CAWAQSSYEQYF. The full variable domain, with the rest looked up from reference TRBV30 and TRBJ2-7, is SQTIHQWPATLVQPVGSPLSLECTVEGTSNPNLYWYRQAAGRGLQLLFYSVGIGQISSEVPQNLSASRPQDRQFILSSKKLLLSDSGFYLCAWAQSSYEQYFGPGTRLTVT.

The CDR3 protein is CAISGGQGVRETQYF. Written as DNA, the CDR3 is TGTGCCATCAGTGGGGGACAGGGAGTAAGGGAGACCCAGTACTTC. The chain joins TRBV10-3 to TRBJ2-5; 9 nucleotides agree with TRBD1. CDR3 length: 15 amino acids. The germline V gene encodes CDR1 ENHRY and CDR2 SYGVKD. After removal of 4 bases from V and 5 bases from J, the junction contained 8 bases not matched to a gene.

The chain uses TRBV18 and TRBJ2-7; 10 nucleotides align to TRBD2. CDR1 is KGHSH, CDR2 LQKENI, per germline. The CDR3 is made up of 16 amino acids. After removal of 3 bases from V and 2 bases from J, the junction contained 7 bases not matched to a gene. CDR3 nucleotide sequence: TGTGCCAGCTCACCCACTCAAAGCGGGGGGGCCTACGAGCAGTACTTC. Translation: CASSPTQSGGAYEQYF.

The rearrangement uses TRBV18 and TRBJ2-2; D might be TRBD2 (5 bases). Trimming pared 6 bases from V and 5 bases from J, leaving 16 bases between. CDR1 is KGHSH and CDR2 is LQKENI in the germline V gene. This CDR3 comprises 15 residues. The CDR3 loop reads CASSQSEGRTGELFF. CDR3 nucleotide sequence: TGTGCCAGCTCGCAATCCGAGGGTCGTACCGGGGAGCTGTTTTTT.

The CDR3 loop is CASSSRLAGLRYEQFF. The CDR3 coding sequence is TGTGCCAGCAGCAGCAGACTAGCGGGGCTTAGGTATGAGCAGTTCTTC. This chain joins TRBV5-6 and TRBJ2-1, with 11 bases aligning to TRBD2. CDR3 length: 16 residues. The germline CDR1 and CDR2 sequences are SGHDT and YYEEEE. V was clipped by 4 bases and J by 8 bases; unmatched bases: 11. Looking up the rest from reference TRBV5-6 and TRBJ2-1 gives the full variable domain: DAGVTQSPTHLIKTRGQQVTLRCSPKSGHDTVSWYQQALGQGPQFIFQYYEEEERQRGNFPDRFSGHQFPNYSSELNVNALLLGDSALYLCASSSRLAGLRYEQFFGPGTRLTVL.

The rearrangement links TRBV5-5 to TRBJ1-5, with a weak D call TRBD1 (5 bases). Germline loops: CDR1 SGHKS, CDR2 YYEKEE (reference sequence). Trimming cost V 6 bases and J 7 bases, with 17 bases left between them. CDR3 length: 14 residues. The CDR3 loop is CASTTSWGGQPQHF. In nucleotides, the CDR3 is TGTGCCAGCACCACATCTTGGGGGGGGCAGCCCCAGCATTTT.

This clone came up once. The rearrangement links TRBV5-1 to TRBJ1-3, with D unresolved. There are 15 residues in the CDR3. V lost 4 bases to trimming and J lost 0 bases, with 11 bases between them. Germline V gives CDR1 SGHRS, CDR2 YFSETQ. CDR3 sequence reads: CASSPGDLSGNTIYF. The DNA of the CDR3 is TGCGCCAGCAGCCCCGGAGACCTCTCTGGAAACACCATATATTTT. Looking up the rest from reference TRBV5-1 and TRBJ1-3 gives the full variable domain: KAGVTQTPRYLIKTRGQQVTLSCSPISGHRSVSWYQQTPGQGLQFLFEYFSETQRNKGNFPGRFSGRQFSNSRSEMNVSTLELGDSALYLCASSPGDLSGNTIYFGEGSWLTVV.

The V gene is TRBV2, the J gene TRBJ1-4; 8 bases line up with TRBD1. Looked up from germline, CDR1 is SNHLY and CDR2 is FYNNEI. The CDR3 length is 15 residues. With V trimmed by 4 bases and J by 3 bases, 4 bases remained unmatched. CDR3 protein: CASSAQGASNEKLFF. CDR3 in DNA: TGTGCCAGCAGTGCTCAGGGGGCATCTAATGAAAAACTGTTTTTT. The whole variable domain, remainder taken from reference TRBV2 and TRBJ1-4, is EPEVTQTPSHQVTQMGQEVILRCVPISNHLYFYWYRQILGQKVEFLVSFYNNEISEKSEIFDDQFSVERPDGSNFTLKIRSTKLEDSAMYFCASSAQGASNEKLFFGSGTQLSVL.

J is TRBJ1-5 and V is TRBV6-5; D unclear. The CDR3 totals 15 residues. Germline CDR1 is MNHEY and CDR2 is SVGAGI. The V end was cut by 5 bases, the J end by 1 base, with 12 bases between. The CDR3 sequence: CASSPSGSSNQPQHF. CDR3 DNA sequence: TGTGCCAGCAGTCCCTCGGGATCAAGCAATCAGCCCCAGCATTTT.

The chain recombines TRBV4-1 with TRBJ2-3; D is perhaps TRBD1 (5 bases). CDR3 length equals 15 residues. The germline V gene encodes CDR1 MGHRA and CDR2 YSYEKL. V was trimmed by 4 bases and J by 3 bases, leaving 14 bases between them. CDR3 nucleotide sequence: TGCGCCAGCAGCCGGGGCCCCCTTAGGACAGATACGCAGTATTTT. This encodes CASSRGPLRTDTQYF.